The 20 T cell receptor beta chains below were found in one sample sequenced in a study of cytomegalovirus exposure and HLA in healthy donors. The PCR was carried out with 60 Vbeta primers and 13 Jbeta primers. Some clones are missing from TCRdb's copy, which holds only in-frame ones; the method was immunoSEQ multiplex PCR. In the table there are about 140,000 clones, approximately 80% of which are singletons. The material sequenced was PBMCs. Receptors originate from a woman in her thirties or forties in good health and CMV-seronegative.

The V gene is TRBV20-1, the J gene TRBJ2-5, with a possible D match to TRBD2 (5 bases). With 3 bases removed from V and 10 bases from J, the gap between germline ends came to 12 bases. CDR1 is DFQATT and CDR2 is SNEGSKA in the germline V gene (reference sequence). The CDR3 contains 11 residues. The CDR3 DNA reads TGCAGTGCTAGCGGTGGGAGTGTCCAGTACTTC. It yields the protein CSASGGSVQYF.

This chain's CDR3 is CASRLRGSTYEQYF. For the CDR3, the DNA is TGTGCCAGTCGCCTCCGCGGGTCTACCTACGAGCAGTACTTC. The chain recombines TRBV2 with TRBJ2-7; D might be TRBD2 (5 bases). The germline gives CDR1 SNHLY, CDR2 FYNNEI. The length of the CDR3 is 14 residues. Trimming left V 9 bases short and J 2 bases short, with 17 bases between.

J is TRBJ2-1 and V is TRBV12-5; TRBD2 matches 8 bases. Germline V gives CDR1 LGHNT, CDR2 FRNRAP. With V trimmed by 6 bases and J by 3 bases, 10 bases remained unmatched. The CDR3 loop spans 16 amino acids. The CDR3 protein is CASGPAGGAGYNEQFF. For the CDR3, the DNA is TGTGCTAGTGGCCCCGCGGGGGGAGCAGGCTACAATGAGCAGTTCTTC. The complete variable domain, with remaining parts taken from reference TRBV12-5 and TRBJ2-1, reads DARVTQTPRHKVTEMGQEVTMRCQPILGHNTVFWYRQTMMQGLELLAYFRNRAPLDDSGMPKDRFSAEMPDATLATLKIQPSEPRDSAVYFCASGPAGGAGYNEQFFGPGTRLTVL.

The chain has TRBV6-5 and TRBJ1-1; 10 bases agree with TRBD1. The CDR3 has 14 amino acids. Germline trimming cut 2 bases from V and 7 bases from J; bases unmatched to any gene: 4. Germline lookup yields CDR1 MNHEY and CDR2 SVGAGI. CDR3 protein: CASSYRTGGNEAFF. The CDR3 DNA is TGTGCCAGCAGTTACAGGACAGGGGGGAATGAAGCTTTCTTT.

The J gene is TRBJ2-7, the V gene TRBV7-2; D gene ambiguous. The CDR3 runs to 13 residues. V was pared by 3 bases and J by 5 bases, with 11 bases between. Germline CDR1 is SGHTA and CDR2 is FQGNSA. The CDR3 region has the DNA TGTGCCAGCAGCTTCACTCCCGCGGACGAGCAGTACTTC. Translation: CASSFTPADEQYF. Based on the CDR3 plus reference TRBV7-2 and TRBJ2-7, the full variable domain is GAGVSQSPSNKVTEKGKDVELRCDPISGHTALYWYRQSLGQGLEFLIYFQGNSAPDKSGLPSDRFSAERTGGSVSTLTIQRTQQEDSAVYLCASSFTPADEQYFGPGTRLTVT.

This chain joins TRBV9 and TRBJ1-2, with TRBD1 matching 10 bases. Germline CDR1 reads SGDLS; CDR2 reads YYNGEE. Trimming at V came to 1 base and at J to 8 bases, leaving 5 bases not matched to a gene. This CDR3 region has 14 residues. DNA of the CDR3: TGTGCCAGCAGCGTATCTGGGACAGGGGACGGCTACACCTTC. Amino acid sequence: CASSVSGTGDGYTF.

The J gene is TRBJ2-1, the V gene TRBV5-8; 7 bases fit TRBD2. Germline lookup yields CDR1 SGHTS and CDR2 YDEGEE. The V gene end was trimmed by 2 bases and the J gene end by 2 bases; junction bases not matched to a gene: 4. CDR3 size: 15 residues. CDR3 sequence reads: CASSLRAGTYNEQFF. In DNA form, the CDR3 reads TGTGCCAGCAGCTTAAGAGCGGGAACCTACAATGAGCAGTTCTTC.

The rearrangement joins TRBV18 to TRBJ1-5; TRBD1 matches 8 bases. V was clipped by 8 bases and J by 3 bases; unmatched bases: 12. Germline V gives CDR1 KGHSH, CDR2 LQKENI. This CDR3 comprises 16 residues. The CDR3: CASPLSLDRANQPQHF. The CDR3 coding sequence is TGTGCCAGCCCACTCTCCCTGGACAGGGCCAATCAGCCCCAGCATTTT.

The genes are TRBV5-1 and TRBJ1-3; a possible D gene is TRBD1 (5 bases). CDR3 length: 17 amino acids. Germline CDR1 SGHRS, CDR2 YFSETQ. V lost 0 bases and J 0 bases, leaving 13 bases between the germline ends. CDR3 in DNA: TGCGCCAGCAGCTTGGGGTCCAGGGATGCCTCTGGAAACACCATATATTTT. Its protein product is CASSLGSRDASGNTIYF.

The chain joins TRBV5-1 to TRBJ2-5, with a tentative D call TRBD2 (6 bases). The CDR3 spans 12 residues. The germline V and J ends were trimmed by 9 bases and 0 bases, with 9 bases remaining between them. In germline, CDR1 is SGHRS, CDR2 YFSETQ. For the CDR3, the DNA is TGCGCCACCGGGACTTACCAAGAGACCCAGTACTTC. This codes for CATGTYQETQYF.

The rearrangement links TRBV5-1 to TRBJ2-1, with 15 bases that match TRBD2. Germline V lookup: CDR1 SGHRS, CDR2 YFSETQ. Unmatched junction bases numbered 1, after V lost 0 bases and J lost 6 bases. The CDR3 extends over 16 amino acids. In nucleotides, the CDR3 is TGCGCCAGCAGCTTGGGGGGACTAGCGGGAGGCAATGAGCAGTTCTTC. This codes for CASSLGGLAGGNEQFF.

A few counts support this clone. This chain joins TRBV18 and TRBJ2-3; no firm D call. Germline CDR1 and CDR2: KGHSH and LQKENI. The V end lost 0 bases, the J end lost 3 bases, and 10 bases lay between the germline ends. This CDR3 is built from 15 residues. The CDR3 here is CASSPPDQRTDTQYF. DNA for the CDR3: TGTGCCAGCTCACCACCGGATCAGCGAACAGATACGCAGTATTTT. Looking up the rest from reference TRBV18 and TRBJ2-3 gives the full variable domain: NAGVMQNPRHLVRRRGQEARLRCSPMKGHSHVYWYRQLPEEGLKFMVYLQKENIIDESGMPKERFSAEFPKEGPSILRIQQVVRGDSAAYFCASSPPDQRTDTQYFGPGTRLTVL.

This chain's CDR3 is CASSLVERQYF. CDR3 nucleotide sequence: TGTGCCAGCAGCTTGGTCGAGAGGCAGTATTTT. The rearrangement joins TRBV5-6 to TRBJ2-3; unclear D gene. The CDR3 runs 11 residues. V was cut by 0 bases and J by 11 bases, with 7 bases left in between. Per germline, CDR1 SGHDT and CDR2 YYEEEE.

The J gene is TRBJ2-5, the V gene TRBV25-1, with 7 bases lining up with TRBD2. Losses at the gene ends were 6 bases for V and 3 bases for J; bases not matched to a gene: 13. CDR1 MGHDK and CDR2 SYGVNS come from the germline V gene. The CDR3 totals 16 residues. CDR3 sequence: CASSLMGEGPKETQYF. CDR3 in DNA: TGTGCCAGCAGCTTGATGGGGGAGGGCCCCAAAGAGACCCAGTACTTC.

This clone was recorded at least ten times. This same CDR3 is encoded by further DNA sequences in the sample. The chain recombines TRBV4-1 with TRBJ2-7; 11 bases map to TRBD2. The CDR3 loop spans 14 amino acids. Germline trimming cut 4 bases from V and 3 bases from J; bases unmatched to any gene: 2. Per the germline V gene, CDR1 is MGHRA and CDR2 is YSYEKL. The CDR3 nucleotides read TGCGCCAGCAGCCGGCTAGCGGGGGGCTACGAGCAGTACTTC. Amino acid sequence: CASSRLAGGYEQYF.

This clone is a singleton in its sample. V and J are TRBV6-1 and TRBJ2-7; D uncertain. From germline, CDR1 is MNHNS and CDR2 SASEGT. The V end lost 7 bases, the J end lost 2 bases, and 6 bases lay between the germline ends. This CDR3 has 11 residues. The CDR3 region is CASITPYEQYF. The CDR3 DNA reads TGTGCCAGCATTACTCCCTACGAGCAGTACTTC.

The chain is built from TRBV28 and TRBJ2-1, with D possibly TRBD2 on 5 matching bases. This CDR3 is 15 amino acids long. Germline CDR1 MDHEN, CDR2 SYDVKM. Trimming removed 1 base at V and 10 bases at J, with 17 bases between. DNA of the CDR3: TGTGCCAGCAGTTTATTAGTTTCGCTTCGGGGAGAGCAGTTCTTC. This codes for CASSLLVSLRGEQFF.

The rearrangement joins TRBV28 to TRBJ2-7; tentatively, D is TRBD1 (6 bases). V was cut by 3 bases and J by 2 bases, with 17 bases left in between. CDR1 and CDR2 (germline): MDHEN, SYDVKM. The CDR3 is made up of 16 amino acids. CDR3 DNA: TGTGCCAGCAGTTTCCCCCCAGCGACAGGAACCTACGAGCAGTACTTC. Protein product: CASSFPPATGTYEQYF.

The V and J genes are TRBV18 and TRBJ2-1; 9 bases match TRBD2. CDR1 is KGHSH and CDR2 is LQKENI in the germline V gene. CDR3 size: 14 residues. Unmatched junction bases numbered 3, after V lost 3 bases and J lost 6 bases. In nucleotides, the CDR3 is TGTGCCAGCTCACCCCCTAGCGGGATCAATGAGCAGTTCTTC. Protein product: CASSPPSGINEQFF.

The chain uses TRBV5-4 and TRBJ2-7; TRBD2 matches 7 bases. CDR1 and CDR2 from the germline V gene are SGHNT and YYREEE (reference sequence). V was pared by 3 bases and J by 0 bases, with 3 bases of the junction left unmatched. This CDR3 comprises 14 residues. The CDR3 here is CASSSRTSSYEQYF. In DNA form, the CDR3 reads TGTGCCAGCAGCTCGAGGACTAGCTCCTACGAGCAGTACTTC.